Listed below are T cell receptor beta chains from one sample, sequenced in a study of PD-L1 blockade in urothelial cancer. Data came from immunoSEQ multiplex PCR; TCRdb stores just in-frame clones and leaves some out. The sample includes 340 or so clones, approximately 28% of them seen just once. The sequenced sample was tumor tissue, obtained before atezolizumab (anti-PD-L1) treatment. The receptors stem from a middle-aged man with urothelial cancer. CDR3s include the opening cysteine and the closing phenylalanine or tryptophan. D genes are given only for firm matches. Clone size is not always given. Where it is, it says once, few, many or a class for expanded clones.

>NA|TRBJ1-5|TRBV30|NA
TGTGCCTGGAGTGTAGGTGACGATCAGCCCCAGCATTTT
CAWSVGDDQPQHF
>large|TRBJ1-5|TRBV6-8|TRBD1
TGTGCCAGCAGTACTCGGACAGGGGGCTCTTATAGCAATCAGCCCCAGCATTTT
CASSTRTGGSYSNQPQHF
>few|TRBJ2-7|TRBV11-3|TRBD2
TGTGCCAGCAGCCTCTCCAGCGGGATGCCCTACGAGCAGTACTTC
CASSLSSGMPYEQYF
>NA|TRBJ2-2|TRBV15|TRBD1
TGTGCCACCAGCAGAGGGGATCAGGGGGCCTACACCGGGGAGCTGTTTTTT
CATSRGDQGAYTGELFF
>medium-sized|TRBJ2-1|TRBV9|TRBD2
TGTGCCAGCAGCTTAGGCGGGCTAGCGGGGGGGTACAATGAGCAGTTCTTC
CASSLGGLAGGYNEQFF